This T cell receptor (beta chain) is from a study of cytomegalovirus exposure and HLA in healthy donors. Primers for the PCR totalled 60 Vbeta and 13 Jbeta. Libraries were prepared by immunoSEQ multiplex PCR; TCRdb keeps only in-frame clonotypes and omits some of them. This sample carries under 200,000 clones, around 83% of them seen once, and the ten largest clones take under 1%. The CDR3 contains 16 residues. The germline V gene encodes CDR1 SGDLS and CDR2 YYNGEE. V trimming: 4 bases; J trimming: 4 bases; junction bases outside the gene matches: 8. The sample was PBMCs. This chain connects TRBV9 to TRBJ2-2; 9 bases are a match to TRBD2. The sequence was collected from a girl aged 2-10 years in good health and CMV-seropositive. In nucleotides, the CDR3 is TGTGCCAGCAGCTCCTTAGCGGGAGTGGGCACCGGGGAGCTGTTTTTT. Residues: CASSSLAGVGTGELFF.